This entry concerns a single T cell receptor (beta chain). Its antigen remains undetermined. Base-call qualities are not available, and no considerably larger clone is one nucleotide away. The sample originates from a study of cytomegalovirus exposure and HLA in healthy donors (dated by TCRdb to the late 2010s). For the study in its entirety: According to a later analysis, the 100 to 150 validation repertoires were produced on the same platform as the 666 repertoires of the first cohort. The study aimed to test whether signatures of past pathogen exposure could be identified by cataloging public T cell receptors. Besides the first cohort of around 670 subjects, a separate validation cohort made up of roughly 120 different subjects was used. The study combined high-throughput TCR immunosequencing, statistical association of individual TCRs with disease status, and machine learning to predict cytomegalovirus infection status. Overall results and qualifications from the work: A later analysis found that TCRs clustered in the first cohort also tended to co-occur in the 120 validation repertoires, with 94% of cluster scores above 0. In vitro tests confirmed that three of the cytomegalovirus-associated TCR beta chains recognize cytomegalovirus antigens. Cytomegalovirus status was reported to be diagnosed by the classifier with high specificity and sensitivity in both the original and validation cohorts. All 120 or so repertoires were used to score co-occurrence in the validation cohort in a later analysis, because that analysis had no HLA typing for the cohort. The study gave a list of over 150 TCR beta chains associated with cytomegalovirus. It was suggested by the authors that the approach could potentially be generalized to other disease states and immunological phenotypes. Most TCR sequences were observed very rarely across donors, whereas some public TCRs were present in many individuals.

The library was made by the immunoSEQ multiplex PCR assay. The authors' analysis ran thus. A statistical classification framework was built for diagnosing cytomegalovirus status from the catalog of TCR beta chain sequences. The immuneACCESS repertoire file appears here via TCRdb, limited to in-frame rearrangements. These files lack a portion of the clones; in checked studies, under half of the deficit traces to unresolved V genes, and the cause of the others is not known. V and J calls and clone size are those listed in that table; D and trimming were worked out from the DNA. The sample records about 86,000 clones, 85% to 95% of which are singletons. The ten top clones hold roughly 0.74% of the sample. The donors belonged to the validation cohort of about 130 subjects, which was separate from the approximately 610-subject first cohort. The sample taken for sequencing was PBMCs. The receptor comes from a man between 18 and 35 years old in good health and CMV-seronegative.

CDR3 region: CASNPISRPGGEQFF. The DNA sequence is as follows: TGTGCCAGCAACCCGATCAGCCGACCAGGGGGTGAGCAGTTCTTC. Recombination connected TRBV2 to TRBJ2-1, with 7 bases in between that match TRBD1. V and J are trimmed by 7 bases and 9 bases, and the gene matches miss 15 bases of the junction. Measured from the cysteine to the phenylalanine, the CDR3 is 15 residues long. Here the CDR3 DNA is all that survives: 45 bases in frame from base 1. Sequences SNHLY (CDR1) and FYNNEI (CDR2) are obtained from the germline V gene.